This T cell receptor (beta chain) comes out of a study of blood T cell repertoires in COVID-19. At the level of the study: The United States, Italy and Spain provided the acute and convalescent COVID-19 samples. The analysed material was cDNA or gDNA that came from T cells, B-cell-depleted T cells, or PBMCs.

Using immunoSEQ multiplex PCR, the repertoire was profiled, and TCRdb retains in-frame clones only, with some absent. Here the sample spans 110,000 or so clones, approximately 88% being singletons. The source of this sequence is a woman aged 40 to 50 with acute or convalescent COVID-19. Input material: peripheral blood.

CDR3 in amino acids: CASRGGRVPHGYTF. CDR3 bases: TGTGCCAGCAGGGGCGGCAGGGTCCCTCATGGCTACACCTTC. This rearrangement joins TRBV7-2 to TRBJ1-2; D might be TRBD1 (5 bases). CDR3 length: 14 amino acids. The V and J ends lost 6 bases and 6 bases respectively, with 17 bases between them. CDR1 and CDR2 (germline): SGHTA, FQGNSA.